This TCR beta chain comes out of a study of Ad26.COV2.S vaccination and SARS-CoV-2 variants. Whole-study results and caveats: Measurement of non-spike TCR breadth gave similar results in vaccine and placebo recipients. The breadth of spike-specific CD8+ and CD4+ T cell responses after vaccination was reportedly substantial. Possibly, TCR breadth and depth analyses underestimated total T cell responses. Greater spike-specific TCR breadth was seen in vaccine recipients than in placebo recipients.

Looked up from germline, CDR1 is LGHNA and CDR2 is YSLEER. The CDR3 length is 13 residues. V lost 5 bases and J 5 bases, leaving 9 bases between the germline ends. Method: immunoSEQ multiplex PCR; TCRdb's copy keeps in-frame clones and lacks some. Found here are approximately 340,000 clones, about 91% of them singletons; the top ten hold 3% to 4%. Turning to this clone: Its antigen is still unknown.

This sequence originates from a human donor who had recovered from COVID-19. This chain uses TRBV4-3 with TRBJ2-2; D possibly corresponds to TRBD2 (7 bases). The material sequenced was peripheral blood, taken after recovery from COVID-19. The CDR3 protein is CASSRGGTGELFF. CDR3 nucleotide sequence: TGCGCCAGCAGCAGGGGGGGGACCGGGGAGCTGTTTTTT.